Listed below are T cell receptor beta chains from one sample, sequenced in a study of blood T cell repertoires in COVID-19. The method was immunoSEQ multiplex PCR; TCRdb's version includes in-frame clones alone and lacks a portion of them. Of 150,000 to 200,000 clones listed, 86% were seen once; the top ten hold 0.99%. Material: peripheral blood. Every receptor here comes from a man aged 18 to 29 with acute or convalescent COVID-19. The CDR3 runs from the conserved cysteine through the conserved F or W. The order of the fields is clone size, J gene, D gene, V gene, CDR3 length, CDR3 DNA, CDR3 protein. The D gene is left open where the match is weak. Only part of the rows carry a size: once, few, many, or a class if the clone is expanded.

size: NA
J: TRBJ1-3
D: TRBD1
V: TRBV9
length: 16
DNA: TGTGCCAGCAGCGTAGACCTTGGGACAGACGGAAACACCATATATTTT
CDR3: CASSVDLGTDGNTIYF

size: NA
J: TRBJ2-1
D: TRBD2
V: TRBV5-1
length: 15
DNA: TGCGCCAGCACCCCGGGGACTAGCGGCTACAATGAGCAGTTCTTC
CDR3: CASTPGTSGYNEQFF

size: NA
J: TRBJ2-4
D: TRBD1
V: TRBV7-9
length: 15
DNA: TGTGCCAGCAGCTGGACAGGGGAAGCCAAAAACATTCAGTACTTC
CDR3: CASSWTGEAKNIQYF

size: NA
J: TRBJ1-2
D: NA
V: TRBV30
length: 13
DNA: TGTGCCTGGAGTAACAGGGATTTTCATGGCTACACCTTC
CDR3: CAWSNRDFHGYTF

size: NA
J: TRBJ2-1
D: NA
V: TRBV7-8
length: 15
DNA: TGTGCCAGCAGCTTTGGGGGGGCCCTCTACAATGAGCAGTTCTTC
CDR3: CASSFGGALYNEQFF

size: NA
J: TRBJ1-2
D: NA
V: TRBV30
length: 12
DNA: TGTGCCTTATCCGGGACTAGAAATGGCTACACCTTC
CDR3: CALSGTRNGYTF

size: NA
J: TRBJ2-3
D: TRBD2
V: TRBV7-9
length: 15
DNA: TGTGCCAGCAGCTTAGGGACTAGCGGGGGAGATACGCAGTATTTT
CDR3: CASSLGTSGGDTQYF

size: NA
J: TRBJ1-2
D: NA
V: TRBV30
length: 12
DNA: TGTGCCTGGAGTAAGGGAGACTATGGCTACACCTTC
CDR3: CAWSKGDYGYTF

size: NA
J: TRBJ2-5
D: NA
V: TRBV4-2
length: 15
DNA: TGTGCCAGCAGTCGAAACAGGGACGGACAAGAGACCCAGTACTTC
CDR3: CASSRNRDGQETQYF

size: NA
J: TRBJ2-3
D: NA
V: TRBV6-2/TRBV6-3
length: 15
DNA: TGTGCCAGCAGTTACTCGGTTCTAGCCCCAGATACGCAGTATTTT
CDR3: CASSYSVLAPDTQYF

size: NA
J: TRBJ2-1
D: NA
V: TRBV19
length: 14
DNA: TGTGCCAGTAGGGGGGGTCAGCGCTACAATGAGCAGTTCTTC
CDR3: CASRGGQRYNEQFF

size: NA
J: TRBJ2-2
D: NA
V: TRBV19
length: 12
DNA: TGTGCCAGTACCATCAGAGGCGGGGAGCTGTTTTTT
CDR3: CASTIRGGELFF

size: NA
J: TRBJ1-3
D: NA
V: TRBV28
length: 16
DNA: TGTGCCAGCAGTTCCACCAGGGTGAGCTCTGGAAACACCATATATTTT
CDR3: CASSSTRVSSGNTIYF

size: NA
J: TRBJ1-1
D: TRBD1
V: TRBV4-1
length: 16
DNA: TGCGCCAGCAGCCTGGGACAGCGCGCGAGGGACACTGAAGCTTTCTTT
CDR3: CASSLGQRARDTEAFF

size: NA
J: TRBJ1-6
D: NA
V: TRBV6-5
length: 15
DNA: TGTGCCAGCAGTTACTCGGTGTCGGAGAATTCACCCCTCCACTTT
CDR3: CASSYSVSENSPLHF

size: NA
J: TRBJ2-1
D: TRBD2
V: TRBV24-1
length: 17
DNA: TGTGCCACCAGTGATGATCGACGGGGGGGATTCCGCCATGAGCAGTTCTTC
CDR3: CATSDDRRGGFRHEQFF

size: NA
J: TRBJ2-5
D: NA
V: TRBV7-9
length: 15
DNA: TGTGCCAGCAGCTCCATCCAGGGTCTTCAAGAGACCCAGTACTTC
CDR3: CASSSIQGLQETQYF

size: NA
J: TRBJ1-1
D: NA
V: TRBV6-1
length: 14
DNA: TGTGCCAGCACGGGGGGACTTCGCGACACTGAAGCTTTCTTT
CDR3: CASTGGLRDTEAFF

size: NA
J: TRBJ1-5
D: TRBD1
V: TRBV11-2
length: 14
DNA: TGTGCCAGCAGCTTTTCGGGACAGGGGCCCTCCGTCCATTTT
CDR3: CASSFSGQGPSVHF

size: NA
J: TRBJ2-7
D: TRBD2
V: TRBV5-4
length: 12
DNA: TGTGCCAGCAGCCCCGGGGGGTACGAGCAGTACTTC
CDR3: CASSPGGYEQYF

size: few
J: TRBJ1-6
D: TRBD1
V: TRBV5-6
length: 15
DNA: TGTGCCAGCAGCAGGAGGAGACAGGGTGAGTCACCCCTCCACTTT
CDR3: CASSRRRQGESPLHF